These 26 T cell receptor beta chains originate from one sample sequenced in a study of blood T cell repertoires in COVID-19. Sequencing used immunoSEQ multiplex PCR; TCRdb keeps in-frame clones, though not all of them. The sample yields hundreds of thousands of clones, around nine tenths seen once. The source material was PBMCs or T cells enriched from blood (not recorded which). These receptors came from a woman younger than 45 who had recovered from COVID-19.

The V gene is TRBV29-1, the J gene TRBJ2-5; 10 positions match TRBD2. The CDR3 spans 15 residues. The V gene's germline CDR1 is SQVTM and CDR2 ANQGSEA. With 5 bases clipped from V and 0 bases from J, the junction kept 6 bases outside the gene matches. CDR3 amino acids: CSVFGLAENQETQYF. The CDR3 nucleotides are TGCAGCGTTTTTGGACTAGCGGAGAACCAAGAGACCCAGTACTTC.

This chain joins TRBV28 and TRBJ2-6, with 8 bases aligning to TRBD1. Germline values: CDR1 MDHEN, CDR2 SYDVKM. This CDR3 is built from 17 residues. V shed 7 bases and J 0 bases; nucleotides not matched to a gene: 8. The CDR3 DNA follows: TGTGCCAGCAACCGGGACAGGTCGAGCTCTGGGGCCAACGTCCTGACTTTC. This codes for CASNRDRSSSGANVLTF. The full variable domain, completed using reference TRBV28 and TRBJ2-6, is DVKVTQSSRYLVKRTGEKVFLECVQDMDHENMFWYRQDPGLGLRLIYFSYDVKMKEKGDIPEGYSVSREKKERFSLILESASTNQTSMYLCASNRDRSSSGANVLTFGAGSRLTVL.

This chain uses TRBV10-3 with TRBJ1-1; possible D gene TRBD1, 6 bases. The CDR3 extends over 13 amino acids. The germline gives CDR1 ENHRY, CDR2 SYGVKD. The CDR3 coding sequence is TGTGACCTCGTACAGGGACGGAACACTGAAGCTTTCTTT. As protein: CDLVQGRNTEAFF.

The chain recombines TRBV19 with TRBJ2-1; D perhaps matches TRBD2 (5 bases). Looked up from germline, CDR1 is LNHDA and CDR2 is SQIVND (reference sequence). V dropped 6 bases and J dropped 2 bases, with 5 bases sitting between them. This CDR3 has 12 amino acids. For the CDR3, the DNA is TGTGCCAGTAGCGGGGCCTACAATGAGCAGTTCTTC. Translation: CASSGAYNEQFF.

The chain couples TRBV7-8 to TRBJ2-3, with TRBD2 identical over 7 bases. The CDR3 totals 13 residues. The germline V gene has CDR1 SGHVS and CDR2 FQNEAQ. Unmatched junction bases numbered 5, after V lost 6 bases and J lost 5 bases. The CDR3 region has the DNA TGTGCCAGCAGTGCGGGAGCGGGAGATACGCAGTATTTT. Amino acids: CASSAGAGDTQYF.

The chain joins TRBV9 to TRBJ2-7, with 7 bases that match TRBD1. Trimming cost V 4 bases and J 2 bases; bases outside gene matches: 6. Per the germline V gene, CDR1 is SGDLS and CDR2 is YYNGEE. CDR3 length equals 14 residues. CDR3 sequence (DNA): TGTGCCAGCAGCCCAGAGGACAGGCCCTACGAGCAGTACTTC. Residues: CASSPEDRPYEQYF.

The chain is built from TRBV4-2 and TRBJ1-2; 8 nucleotides match TRBD1. Germline V lookup: CDR1 LGHNA, CDR2 YNFKEQ. This CDR3 contains 15 residues. V lost 4 bases, J lost 8 bases, and 12 bases stayed unmatched. CDR3 sequence: CASSPPTQGAWGYTF. The CDR3 region has the DNA TGTGCCAGCAGCCCTCCGACGCAGGGGGCGTGGGGCTACACCTTC.

Concerning this clone itself: Sequence at one end of the junction differs from germline and may be a read error. The chain has TRBV12-5 and TRBJ2-2; D might be TRBD2 (6 bases). Germline V lookup: CDR1 LGHNT, CDR2 FRNRAP. The length of the CDR3 is 17 residues. CDR3 DNA sequence: TGTGCTAGTTGTTTCGAATACGGGGGTATCTCCGCCGGGGAGCTGTTTTTT. It yields the protein CASCFEYGGISAGELFF.

The chain joins TRBV28 to TRBJ1-2; possibly TRBD1 for D (6 bases). This CDR3 spans 16 amino acids. Trimming left V 4 bases short and J 1 base short, with 16 bases between. Germline V CDR1 and CDR2: MDHEN, SYDVKM. CDR3 region: CASSSHAGDLNYGYTF. In nucleotides, the CDR3 is TGTGCCAGCAGTTCCCATGCAGGGGACCTTAACTATGGCTACACCTTC.

This rearrangement joins TRBV7-9 to TRBJ1-2; 7 nucleotides align to TRBD1. The junction had 4 bases not matched to a gene; V was cut back by 1 base and J by 14 bases. Germline V gene data show CDR1 as SEHNR and CDR2 as FQNEAQ (reference sequence). The CDR3 covers 11 residues. As DNA, the CDR3 is TGTGCCAGCAGCTTAGAGGGGGCTGAGACCTTC. Encoded protein: CASSLEGAETF. The full variable domain, with the rest looked up from reference TRBV7-9 and TRBJ1-2, is DTGVSQNPRHKITKRGQNVTFRCDPISEHNRLYWYRQTLGQGPEFLTYFQNEAQLEKSRLLSDRFSAERPKGSFSTLEIQRTEQGDSAMYLCASSLEGAETFGSGTRLTVV.

This chain links TRBV6-2 or TRBV6-3 with TRBJ1-1; D remains unclear. CDR1 is MNHEY, CDR2 SVGEGT, per germline. Trimming stripped 5 bases from V and 1 base from J, with 14 bases between. The CDR3 is made up of 15 amino acids. DNA for the CDR3: TGTGCCAGCAGTAGACTACGGAATTCGAACACTGAAGCTTTCTTT. Residues: CASSRLRNSNTEAFF.

In its sample, this clone was seen a few times. This chain joins TRBV5-1 and TRBJ1-2; maybe TRBD1 (6 bases). The CDR3 runs 12 residues. Germline CDR1 is SGHRS and CDR2 is YFSETQ. The V end was cut by 1 base, the J end by 6 bases, with 7 bases between. The CDR3 sequence is CASSLYRDGYTF. CDR3 DNA sequence: TGCGCCAGCAGCTTGTACAGGGATGGCTACACCTTC.

CDR3 sequence reads: CASSKARQSGGELFF. The CDR3 DNA reads as TGTGCCAGCAGCAAAGCGAGGCAGAGCGGCGGGGAGCTGTTTTTT. The chain couples TRBV21-1 to TRBJ2-2; TRBD2 reflects the table's D call only, with no check against the DNA. TRBV21-1 is a documented pseudogene. This CDR3 has 15 amino acids.

A note on this clone: Other DNA sequences within the sample encode an identical CDR3. The chain employs TRBV11-2 and TRBJ2-1, with a possible D match to TRBD1 (6 bases). The germline gives CDR1 SGHAT, CDR2 FQNNGV. The CDR3 is made up of 12 amino acids. Trimming removed 5 bases from V and 8 bases from J, with 10 bases in between. The CDR3 DNA sequence: TGTGCCAGCAGCCCCGCAGGGGATGAGCAGTTCTTC. Amino acid sequence: CASSPAGDEQFF.

V is TRBV3-1 (or the pseudogene TRBV3-2) and J is TRBJ2-3; 7 bases match TRBD1. V dropped 0 bases and J dropped 4; count of bases not matched to a gene: 1. The CDR3 totals 14 residues. In germline, CDR1 is LGHDT, CDR2 YNNKEL (reference sequence). This CDR3 is CASSQDQGADTQYF. The CDR3, as DNA: TGTGCCAGCAGCCAAGATCAGGGGGCAGATACGCAGTATTTT.

CDR3 sequence reads: CASSPGDPLPGETQYF. CDR3 nucleotides: TGTGCCAGCAGTCCAGGGGACCCCTTACCGGGAGAGACCCAGTACTTC. The chain carries TRBV2 and TRBJ2-5; tentative D call: TRBD1 (6 bases). Germline assignment: CDR1 SNHLY and CDR2 FYNNEI. V was trimmed by 5 bases and J by 4 bases, leaving 20 bases between them. The CDR3 has 16 residues.

The V call is TRBV5-4, the J call TRBJ2-3; D ambiguous. There are 14 residues in the CDR3. With 6 bases removed from V and 2 bases from J, the gap between germline ends came to 13 bases. In germline, CDR1 is SGHNT, CDR2 YYREEE (reference sequence). The CDR3, as DNA: TGTGCCAGCACGCCGGAGCCTAACACAGATACGCAGTATTTT. This codes for CASTPEPNTDTQYF.

The rearrangement links TRBV5-4 to TRBJ1-1; unclear D gene. Germline V CDR1 and CDR2: SGHNT, YYREEE (reference sequence). V was cut by 0 bases and J by 0 bases, with 12 bases left in between. This CDR3 comprises 16 residues. The CDR3 DNA reads TGTGCCAGCAGCTTGGGCGGAGGACCGATGAACACTGAAGCTTTCTTT. Its translation: CASSLGGGPMNTEAFF.

The V and J genes are TRBV4-1 and TRBJ1-1; TRBD1 agrees at 9 bases. The ends lost 0 bases at V and 5 bases at J; junction bases unmatched: 13. Germline loops: CDR1 MGHRA, CDR2 YSYEKL. CDR3 size: 18 residues. CDR3 coding DNA: TGCGCCAGCAGCCAAGATCTCCGGTACAGGGGGCGCGGGACTGAAGCTTTCTTT. Its protein product is CASSQDLRYRGRGTEAFF.

The rearrangement uses TRBV4-1 and TRBJ2-3; weak D call: TRBD2 (5 bases). The V end lost 2 bases, the J end lost 0 bases, and 18 bases lay between the germline ends. The CDR3 covers 18 residues. CDR1 is MGHRA, CDR2 YSYEKL, per germline. The DNA of the CDR3 is TGCGCCAGCAGCCAATTTGGACCCGGAGGCCGTAGCACAGATACGCAGTATTTT. This encodes CASSQFGPGGRSTDTQYF.

The V call is TRBV27, the J call TRBJ1-1, with D unclear. CDR1 is MNHEY, CDR2 SMNVEV, per germline (reference sequence). Trimming removed 1 base from V and 0 bases from J, with 12 bases in between. The CDR3 is 16 residues long. The DNA for the CDR3 is TGTGCCAGCAGTTTATTGAGCAGGCCGGTGAACACTGAAGCTTTCTTT. Translation: CASSLLSRPVNTEAFF.

The chain employs TRBV20-1 and TRBJ1-1; D not certain. The V end lost 3 bases, the J end lost 3 bases, and 11 bases lay between the germline ends. Per germline, CDR1 DFQATT and CDR2 SNEGSKA (reference sequence). The CDR3 loop spans 13 amino acids. The CDR3 sequence: CSASRNQDTEAFF. For the CDR3, the DNA is TGCAGTGCTAGTCGAAACCAGGACACTGAAGCTTTCTTT.

This chain links TRBV15 with TRBJ2-7, with 11 nucleotides matching TRBD1. J was trimmed by 0 bases and V by 9 bases; bases with no gene match: 4. The CDR3 runs 14 residues. CDR1 and CDR2 (germline): LNHNV, YYDKDF (reference sequence). CDR3 amino acids: CATQDRGLSYEQYF. The CDR3 DNA reads as TGTGCCACGCAGGACAGGGGGCTCTCCTACGAGCAGTACTTC.

The rearrangement links TRBV28 to TRBJ1-5; D gene uncertain. Germline values: CDR1 MDHEN, CDR2 SYDVKM. Between the trimmed V and J ends, which lost 1 base and 0 bases, there was a span of 7 bases. This CDR3 has 15 amino acids. The CDR3 DNA reads TGTGCCAGCAGTTTATCTGCAGATAGCAATCAGCCCCAGCATTTT. It translates to CASSLSADSNQPQHF.

The chain employs TRBV19 and TRBJ2-7; D unresolved. The V end was cut by 4 bases, the J end by 1 base, with 14 bases between. This CDR3 has 15 amino acids. CDR1 LNHDA and CDR2 SQIVND come from the germline V gene (reference sequence). CDR3 bases: TGTGCCAGTAGTAGGGCCGTACACCCTTCCTACGAGCAGTACTTC. This codes for CASSRAVHPSYEQYF.

The rearrangement uses TRBV28 and TRBJ2-6, with 7 bases that match TRBD1. The V segment lost 5 bases and the J segment 0 bases; nucleotides outside the gene matches: 7. The CDR3 is made up of 17 amino acids. Germline V gene lookup returns CDR1 MDHEN and CDR2 SYDVKM. CDR3: CASSQGTVPSGANVLTF. The DNA for the CDR3 is TGTGCCAGCAGTCAGGGGACAGTCCCCTCTGGGGCCAACGTCCTGACTTTC.